This T cell receptor (beta chain) was documented in a study of STAT5B mutations in CD4+ large granular lymphocyte leukemia. The study, taken as a whole, reports: CD4-sorted patient repertoires seemed more clonal than healthy CD4+ repertoires.

Germline loops: CDR1 KGHSH, CDR2 LQKENI. This CDR3 spans 16 amino acids. V was shortened by 5 bases and J by 5 bases, with 22 bases between the two germline ends. Assay used: immunoSEQ multiplex PCR; TCRdb lists only in-frame clones, some missing. The repertoire has some 7,700 clones, approximately 83% of them found once; the top ten carry about 67%. A note on this clone: What it recognizes is unknown.

The receptor's source is a woman aged 55-75 years with CD4+ T-cell large granular lymphocyte leukemia. The sequenced sample was PBMCs. V usage is TRBV18 and J usage is TRBJ2-7; no clear D. CDR3 in DNA: TGTGCCAGCTCAGCACACCCGACCGCTAAGCTCCACGAGCAGTACTTC. Translated, it gives CASSAHPTAKLHEQYF.